These 3 T cell receptor beta chains came from one sample sequenced in a study of prognosis after radiotherapy for stage I lung cancer. Multiplex PCR, run in two rounds, amplified TCR beta CDR3 from genomic DNA. For every TRBV and TRBJ gene, a specific primer was used in first-round PCR. A single record per CDR3 protein comes from TCRdb applying MiXCR to the multiplex PCR reads. The sample has about 15,000 distinct CDR3 sequences, approximately 40% seen once; the top ten hold about two fifths. The sequencing here drew on PBMCs, taken before or after stereotactic body radiation therapy (not recorded which). These receptors were taken from a donor over 45 with non-small cell lung cancer.

The chain links TRBV7-9 to TRBJ2-7, with TRBD2 matching 8 bases. This CDR3 has 16 residues. In germline, CDR1 is SEHNR, CDR2 FQNEAQ (reference sequence). V shed 4 bases, J shed 3 bases, and the junction held 11 bases outside the gene matches. The CDR3 loop reads CASSSLMERESYEQYF. CDR3 sequence (DNA): TGTGCCAGCAGCTCCCTTATGGAGCGGGAGAGCTACGAGCAGTACTTC.

This clonotype occurred many times. The J gene is TRBJ1-4, the V gene TRBV7-9; TRBD1 is a possible D gene (6 bases). The germline V and J ends were trimmed by 4 bases and 7 bases, with 16 bases remaining between them. CDR1 is SEHNR, CDR2 FQNEAQ, per germline (reference sequence). The CDR3 has 15 residues. The CDR3, as DNA: TGTGCCAGCAGCTCCCTGCTAGGGGGGGGTGAAAAACTGTTTTTT. This codes for CASSSLLGGGEKLFF.

The chain uses TRBV28 and TRBJ1-1, with a tentative D call TRBD1 (5 bases). The CDR3 has 14 residues. Trimming took off 7 bases at V and 5 bases at J, with 17 bases between the two ends. Germline CDR1 and CDR2: MDHEN and SYDVKM. This chain's CDR3 is CASITWGRITEAFF. The CDR3 DNA follows: TGTGCCAGCATCACATGGGGCAGGATTACTGAAGCTTTCTTT. Full variable domain (remainder filled in from reference TRBV28 and TRBJ1-1): DVKVTQSSRYLVKRTGEKVFLECVQDMDHENMFWYRQDPGLGLRLIYFSYDVKMKEKGDIPEGYSVSREKKERFSLILESASTNQTSMYLCASITWGRITEAFFGQGTRLTVV.